This T cell receptor beta chain was sequenced in a study of cytomegalovirus exposure and HLA in healthy donors. As concerns this clone: Its antigen is as yet unknown.

The CDR3 loop spans 12 amino acids. The germline V gene has CDR1 LNHDA and CDR2 SQIVND (reference sequence). V gave up 6 bases and J gave up 3 bases, with 8 bases separating them. General study findings and limits: Immune exposure was documented only through CMV serostatus. Owing to their indistinguishability, certain V segments, notably TRBV6-2 and TRBV6-3, were excluded.

The donors comprised healthy bone marrow donors. 13 Jbeta primers and 60 Vbeta primers were used for the PCR. Profiling relied on immunoSEQ multiplex PCR, and the TCRdb table lists in-frame clones only, not all of them. Here the sample spans tens of thousands of clones, less than 75% being singletons. Sequences were obtained from PBMCs. This sequence originates from a woman aged 50 to 65 in good health and CMV-seropositive. The chain employs TRBV19 and TRBJ2-5, with D possibly matching TRBD1 (6 bases). CDR3 nucleotides: TGTGCCAGTAGACAGGGTAAAGAGACCCAGTACTTC. Residues: CASRQGKETQYF.